The 5 T cell receptor beta chains below come from one sample, sequenced in a study of PD-L1 blockade in urothelial cancer. The time point was: peripheral blood 6 weeks after treatment start. Measured with immunoSEQ multiplex PCR; TCRdb has only the in-frame clones, and not every one. The sample lists tens of thousands of clones, around four fifths occurring once. Sequences were derived from PBMCs, sampled around atezolizumab (anti-PD-L1) treatment. All receptors derive from a man in his 70s with urothelial cancer.

The chain links TRBV4-1 to TRBJ2-2; D is unclear. The V gene's germline CDR1 is MGHRA and CDR2 YSYEKL. V was pared by 4 bases and J by 2 bases, with 11 bases between. This CDR3 contains 15 residues. CDR3: CASSLRGPNTGELFF. Here the CDR3 DNA reads TGCGCCAGCAGCCTGCGAGGCCCCAACACCGGGGAGCTGTTTTTT.

The chain couples TRBV7-2 to TRBJ2-1; 7 nucleotides match TRBD2. With 1 base clipped from V and 8 bases from J, the junction kept 5 bases outside the gene matches. In germline, CDR1 is SGHTA, CDR2 FQGNSA. The CDR3 spans 14 residues. This chain's CDR3 is CASSLGGGIDEQFF. In nucleotides, the CDR3 is TGTGCCAGCAGCTTAGGGGGGGGGATCGATGAGCAGTTCTTC.

The chain joins TRBV28 to TRBJ2-2, with D perhaps matching TRBD1 (6 bases). V gave up 6 bases and J gave up 4 bases, with 15 bases separating them. The CDR3 totals 15 residues. CDR1 MDHEN and CDR2 SYDVKM come from the germline V gene. CDR3 DNA: TGTGCCAGCAGACCGCCGGGACATGGCACCGGGGAGCTGTTTTTT. Translating it yields CASRPPGHGTGELFF.

This chain joins TRBV27 and TRBJ1-1; no clear D. The germline V gene encodes CDR1 MNHEY and CDR2 SMNVEV (reference sequence). Deletions cut 4 bases from V and 1 base from J, with 13 bases between. The CDR3 is 15 amino acids. CDR3 nucleotides: TGTGCCAGCAGTTCGTCTCCCCGAGCGAACACTGAAGCTTTCTTT. Protein: CASSSSPRANTEAFF.

This chain joins TRBV18 and TRBJ2-7; no clear D. Trimming took off 2 bases at V and 4 bases at J, with 12 bases between the two ends. The CDR3 loop spans 14 amino acids. Germline V CDR1 and CDR2: KGHSH, LQKENI. The CDR3: CASSPGLANYEQYF. The CDR3 DNA follows: TGTGCCAGCTCACCAGGTCTGGCAAATTACGAGCAGTACTTC. Full variable domain (rest looked up from reference TRBV18 and TRBJ2-7): NAGVMQNPRHLVRRRGQEARLRCSPMKGHSHVYWYRQLPEEGLKFMVYLQKENIIDESGMPKERFSAEFPKEGPSILRIQQVVRGDSAAYFCASSPGLANYEQYFGPGTRLTVT.